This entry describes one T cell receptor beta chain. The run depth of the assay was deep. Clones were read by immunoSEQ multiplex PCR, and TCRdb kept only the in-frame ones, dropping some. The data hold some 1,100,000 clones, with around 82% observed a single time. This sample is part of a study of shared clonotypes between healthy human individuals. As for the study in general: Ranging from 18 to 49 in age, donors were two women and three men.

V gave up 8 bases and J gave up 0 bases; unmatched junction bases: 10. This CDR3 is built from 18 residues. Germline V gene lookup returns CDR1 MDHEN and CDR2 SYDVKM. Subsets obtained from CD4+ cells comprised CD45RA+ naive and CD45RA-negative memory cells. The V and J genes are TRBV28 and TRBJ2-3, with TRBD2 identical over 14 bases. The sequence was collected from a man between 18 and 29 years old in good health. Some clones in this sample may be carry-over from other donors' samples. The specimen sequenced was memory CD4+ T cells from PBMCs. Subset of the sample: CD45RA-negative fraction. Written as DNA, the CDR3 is TGTGCCAGCGCCGGGACTAGCGGGGGTTTTCGAAGCACAGATACGCAGTATTTT. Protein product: CASAGTSGGFRSTDTQYF.